These T cell receptor beta chains were read from a single sample in a study of cytomegalovirus exposure and HLA in healthy donors. This table comes from immunoSEQ multiplex PCR, and its TCRdb copy is limited to in-frame clones, with some not included. The sample contains about 200,000 clones, about 70% of which appear only once. Material for sequencing was PBMCs. The source is a man between 35 and 55 years old in good health and CMV-seropositive. The CDR3 runs from the conserved cysteine through the conserved F or W. A D gene is named only where the DNA matches it firmly. Rows may omit the clone size; those that give it use once, few, many or a size class.

CASSEGHLTNYGYTF | TGTGCCAGCAGTGAGGGACACCTGACGAACTATGGCTACACCTTC | once | TRBV6-1 | - | TRBJ1-2
CASSSPGTSRHEQFF | TGTGCCAGCAGTTCCCCCGGGACTAGCCGCCATGAGCAGTTCTTC | - | TRBV27 | TRBD2 | TRBJ2-1
CASSVWPGGEQYF | TGTGCCAGCAGTGTTTGGCCAGGGGGCGAGCAGTACTTC | - | TRBV6-4 | TRBD1 | TRBJ2-7
CASSQEETGVITNEKLFF | TGTGCCAGCAGCCAAGAAGAGACAGGGGTAATAACTAATGAAAAACTGTTTTTT | - | TRBV4-2 | TRBD1 | TRBJ1-4
CASSNTGQETQYF | TGTGCCAGTAGTAATACAGGACAAGAGACCCAGTACTTC | - | TRBV19 | - | TRBJ2-5
CASSPSGTNEKLFF | TGCGCCAGCAGCCCTAGTGGGACTAATGAAAAACTGTTTTTT | once | TRBV5-1 | - | TRBJ1-4
CASSWDRDTEAFF | TGTGCCAGCAGCTGGGACAGGGACACTGAAGCTTTCTTT | - | TRBV7-9 | TRBD1 | TRBJ1-1
CASSRDRTTYEQYF | TGTGCCAGCTCACGGGACAGGACGACCTACGAGCAGTACTTC | - | TRBV18 | TRBD1 | TRBJ2-7
CSVEGLTGGMNTEAFF | TGCAGCGTTGAAGGTTTGACAGGGGGCATGAACACTGAAGCTTTCTTT | few | TRBV29-1 | TRBD1 | TRBJ1-1
CATSLTPLAGVDNEQFF | TGTGCCACCAGCCTCACCCCACTAGCGGGGGTTGACAATGAGCAGTTCTTC | - | TRBV15 | TRBD2 | TRBJ2-1
CAISSGGSTDTQYF | TGTGCCATCAGTAGCGGGGGGAGCACAGATACGCAGTATTTT | - | TRBV10-3 | TRBD2 | TRBJ2-3
CASSGTGDNQPQHF | TGCGCCAGCTCCGGGACAGGCGACAATCAGCCCCAGCATTTT | - | TRBV10-2 | TRBD1 | TRBJ1-5
CASSVNRVEETQYF | TGTGCCAGCAGCGTTAACAGGGTGGAGGAGACCCAGTACTTC | - | TRBV7-8 | - | TRBJ2-5
CSVEGAQGKVSYNEQFF | TGCAGCGTTGAAGGCGCACAGGGGAAAGTATCCTACAATGAGCAGTTCTTC | - | TRBV29-1 | TRBD1 | TRBJ2-1
CASSFSTGPNEKLFF | TGTGCCAGCAGTTTTTCGACAGGGCCCAATGAAAAACTGTTTTTT | once | TRBV27 | TRBD1 | TRBJ1-4
CASSPLPQGANYGYTF | TGTGCCAGCTCACCACTCCCCCAGGGGGCTAACTATGGCTACACCTTC | - | TRBV18 | TRBD1 | TRBJ1-2
CASSSLWTGGNYGYTF | TGTGCCAGCAGTTCCCTCTGGACAGGGGGTAACTATGGCTACACCTTC | - | TRBV28 | TRBD1 | TRBJ1-2